A single T cell receptor (beta chain) is shown here with its context. Its antigen is currently not known. Nothing much larger sits one base from this clone, and base qualities are not available. The CDR3 regions of human TCRbeta chains were analyzed by immunosequencing. For the original study's pipeline: TCRs in the repertoires were matched against a reference library of SARS-CoV-2-specific TCRs that had been generated with the MIRA antigen-specificity platform. Breadth was defined as the fraction of unique TCRs that were SARS-CoV-2-associated, and depth was defined as the fraction of total T cells that were SARS-CoV-2-associated. Using the MIRA data, each spike-specific TCR was assigned both to the spike region to which the TCR was reactive and to a CD4 or CD8 class. Log10-transformed breadth and depth values were compared by one-way ANOVA with Sidak's multiple comparisons tests. Held by TCRdb, this immuneACCESS table contains in-frame sequences only and omits some clones. Under half of the omission traces to an unresolved V gene where checked; the cause of the rest is unknown. Clonal size and the V and J genes are those of that table, whereas D and trimming came from the DNA. Within this sample are some 130,000 clones, with roughly 91% of them counted one time only. The top ten hold approximately 6.8% of the sample.

V gives up 3 bases and J gives up 3 bases, and the segment between their germline ends measures 18 bases. Including cysteine and phenylalanine, the CDR3 has 16 amino acids. Only CDR3 DNA remains: 48 bases, in frame from the first base. The germline V gene (reference sequence) provides CDR1 MNHEY and CDR2 SMNVEV. The data belong to a study of T cell responses to AZD1222 COVID-19 vaccine (dated by TCRdb to the early 2020s). Regarding the research as a whole: A total of 233 trial participants underwent TCR sequencing, of whom roughly 210 had received two doses of AZD1222 and some 25 had received two doses of the MenACWY control vaccine. Enrollment into the trials was organized by age into subgroups of 18-55, 56-69 and 70-plus years, and those subgroups contained roughly 150, 30 and 60 TCR-sequenced participants, respectively. Study-wide conclusions, independent of this receptor: CD4 TCRs associated with the vaccine covered the entire spike protein, and the dominant responses were in regions 160-218 and 743-854. A significant rise in spike-specific TCR breadth and depth was observed after two AZD1222 doses relative to day 0 and relative to MenACWY recipients. Conclusions about previously exposed vaccinees are limited, since just a handful of AZD1222 recipients were seropositive for SARS-CoV-2 at baseline. Reportedly, almost half of the unique spike-specific TCRs recognized epitopes lying outside the regions that are mutated in the B.1.351 and B.1.1.7 variants. No day 14 peak-response samples were available, so repertoires were characterized only after the peak T cell response. Participants were mostly white British, with more females than males. The authors suggested clonal diversity may have been underestimated. In the small 56-69-year group, the increase in depth fell short of significance, most likely because of low power.

The time point label for this specimen denotes: about 28 days (+/-7) after the second vaccine dose. Because spike-specific TCR depth and breadth did not differ between the two schedules, AZD1222 recipients who got a second dose at roughly 4 weeks were pooled with those who got a second dose at roughly 12 weeks. The vaccinee samples were drawn from two UK trials, COV001 and COV002, one of which was a single-blind randomized controlled phase 2/3 trial testing AZD1222 (ChAdOx1 nCoV-19) in healthy adults. Trial participant PBMC samples were collected at day 0 and day 28 after the second dose for TCRbeta chain sequencing.

The sequence joins TRBV27 to TRBJ2-7; the D element might be TRBD1 or TRBD2, as each aligns at 6 bases. The sample in question was peripheral blood, obtained 28 days after the second AZD1222 dose. The sequence was obtained from an adult who received the AZD1222 COVID-19 vaccine. The CDR3 reads as follows: CASSLVAVGGGYEQYF. The DNA sequence is given as TGTGCCAGCAGTTTGGTTGCCGTAGGAGGGGGCTACGAGCAGTACTTC.